The source of this T cell receptor (beta chain) is a study of identical twins. Study findings and constraints: Invariant cells of the MAIT and iNKT types might have partly distorted the zero-insertion analyses.

This clonotype was seen more than once but under ten times. Its antigen is unknown. V lost 6 bases to trimming and J lost 6 bases; unmatched junction nucleotides: 3. Germline loops: CDR1 MNHNS, CDR2 SASEGT. CDR3 length equals 13 residues. TCRdb re-derived calls from the 5' RACE reads in MiXCR, one entry per CDR3 protein. The table records 200,000 to 250,000 distinct CDR3 sequences, around 6.8% of them present only once. These data also formed part of another study, on yellow fever vaccine responses in identical twins. From that report: After vaccination, twins' T cell response reportedly seemed partly convergent, partly personalized.

Sequencing input: memory (CD45RO+) T cells sorted from blood. The chain joins TRBV6-1 to TRBJ2-4; 9 bases line up with TRBD2. The receptor's source is a woman aged 18-30 years in good health. The CDR3: CASRAGGINIQYF. The DNA for the CDR3 is TGTGCCAGCAGAGCGGGGGGTATAAACATTCAGTACTTC.